The clone carrying this T cell receptor beta chain was seen only a few times. Its antigen is unidentified. They built TCR cDNA with 5'RACE template switching, a step that put in a universal primer site and UMIs. TCRdb used MiXCR to reprocess the 5' RACE reads, holding one entry per CDR3 protein. Altogether 150,000 to 200,000 distinct CDR3 sequences are present, approximately 6.2% being singletons, with the ten largest covering less than 3%. Trimming left V 6 bases short and J 0 bases short, with 15 bases between. The germline V gene has CDR1 MDHEN and CDR2 SYDVKM. The CDR3 runs to 17 residues. The data are from a study of T cells after yellow fever vaccination. The study, taken as a whole, reports: CD4 and CD8 compartments shared a small share of clonotypes.

This chain connects TRBV28 to TRBJ2-6; the D is unclear. The TCR originated in a man between 18 and 35 years old who received the YFV17D yellow fever vaccine. The sequenced sample was CD4+ T cells sorted from PBMCs, obtained on the day of the first yellow fever vaccination. DNA for the CDR3: TGTGCCAGCAGGGAGACGGACGGAAGCTCTGGGGCCAACGTCCTGACTTTC. Translating it yields CASRETDGSSGANVLTF.